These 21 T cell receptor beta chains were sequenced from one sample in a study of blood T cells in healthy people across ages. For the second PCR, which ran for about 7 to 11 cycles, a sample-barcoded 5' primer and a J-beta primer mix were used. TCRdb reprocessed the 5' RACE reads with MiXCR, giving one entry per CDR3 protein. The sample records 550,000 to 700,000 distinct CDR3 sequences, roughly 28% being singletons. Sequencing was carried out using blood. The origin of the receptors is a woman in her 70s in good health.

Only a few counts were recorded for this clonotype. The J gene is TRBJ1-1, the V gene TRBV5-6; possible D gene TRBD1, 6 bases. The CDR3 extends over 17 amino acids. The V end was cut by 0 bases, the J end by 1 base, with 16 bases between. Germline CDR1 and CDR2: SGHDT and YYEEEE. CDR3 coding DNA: TGTGCCAGCAGCTTGGCTGGGCATAGGGGGGGGAACACTGAAGCTTTCTTT. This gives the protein CASSLAGHRGGNTEAFF.

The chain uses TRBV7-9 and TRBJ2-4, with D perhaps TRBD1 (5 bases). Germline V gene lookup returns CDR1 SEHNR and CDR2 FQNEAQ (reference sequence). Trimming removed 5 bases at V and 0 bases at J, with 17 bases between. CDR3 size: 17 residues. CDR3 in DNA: TGTGCCAGCAGCCCGGCTGGGGCCAGCCTAGCCAAAAACATTCAGTACTTC. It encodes CASSPAGASLAKNIQYF.

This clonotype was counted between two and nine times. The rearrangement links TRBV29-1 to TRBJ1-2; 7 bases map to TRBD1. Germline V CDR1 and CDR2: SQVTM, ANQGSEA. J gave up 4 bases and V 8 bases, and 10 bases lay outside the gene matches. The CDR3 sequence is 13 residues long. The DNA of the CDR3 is TGCAGCATTACAGGGGCGGTCGGCTATGGCTACACCTTC. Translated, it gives CSITGAVGYGYTF.

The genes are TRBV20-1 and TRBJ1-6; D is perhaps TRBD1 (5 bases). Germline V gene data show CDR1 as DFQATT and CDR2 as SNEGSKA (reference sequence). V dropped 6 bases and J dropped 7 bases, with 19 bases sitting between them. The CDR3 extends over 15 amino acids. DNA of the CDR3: TGCAGTGCGACCCCGGGCCAGGGAGGGAATTCACCCCTCCACTTT. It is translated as CSATPGQGGNSPLHF.

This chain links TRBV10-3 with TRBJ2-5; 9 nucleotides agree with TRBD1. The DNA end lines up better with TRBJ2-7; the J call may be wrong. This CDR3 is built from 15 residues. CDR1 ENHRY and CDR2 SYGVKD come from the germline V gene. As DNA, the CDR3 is TGTGCCATCAGTGGCGGGACAGGGTTCTCCTACGAGCAGTACTTC. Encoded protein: CAISGGTGFSYEQYF.

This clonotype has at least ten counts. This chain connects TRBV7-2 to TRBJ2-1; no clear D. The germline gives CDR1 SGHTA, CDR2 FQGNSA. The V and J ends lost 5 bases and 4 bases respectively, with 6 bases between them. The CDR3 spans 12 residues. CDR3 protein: CASSPRYNEQFF. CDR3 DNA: TGTGCCAGCAGCCCCAGGTACAATGAGCAGTTCTTC.

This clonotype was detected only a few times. The CDR3 nucleotides are TGCAGTGCTAGAGACAGGGGGCGGCAAGATGGCTACACCTTC. Its translation is CSARDRGRQDGYTF. This chain connects TRBV20-1 to TRBJ1-2, with 8 bases matching TRBD1. CDR1 is DFQATT, CDR2 SNEGSKA, per germline (reference sequence). CDR3 length: 14 residues. V gave up 0 bases and J gave up 6 bases; unmatched junction bases: 6.

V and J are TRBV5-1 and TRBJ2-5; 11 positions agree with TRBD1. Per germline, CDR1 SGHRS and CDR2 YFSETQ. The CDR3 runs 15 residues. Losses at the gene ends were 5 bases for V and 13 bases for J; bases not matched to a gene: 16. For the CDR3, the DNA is TGCGCCAGCAGACAATCCGGGACAGGGGGGCTCGAGCGGTACTTC. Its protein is CASRQSGTGGLERYF.

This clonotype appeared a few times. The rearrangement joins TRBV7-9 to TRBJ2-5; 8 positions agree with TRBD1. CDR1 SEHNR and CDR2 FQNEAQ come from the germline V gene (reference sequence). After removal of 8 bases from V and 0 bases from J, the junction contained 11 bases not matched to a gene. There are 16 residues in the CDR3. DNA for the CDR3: TGTGCCAGCGACCCTCAGGGGGCCGGGTACCAAGAGACCCAGTACTTC. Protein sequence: CASDPQGAGYQETQYF.

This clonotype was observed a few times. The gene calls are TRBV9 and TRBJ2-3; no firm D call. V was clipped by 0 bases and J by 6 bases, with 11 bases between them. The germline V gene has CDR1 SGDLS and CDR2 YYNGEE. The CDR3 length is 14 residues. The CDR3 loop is CASSVGRFEDTQYF. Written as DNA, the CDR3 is TGTGCCAGCAGCGTAGGACGGTTTGAGGATACGCAGTATTTT. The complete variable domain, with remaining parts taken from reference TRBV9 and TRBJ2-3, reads DSGVTQTPKHLITATGQRVTLRCSPRSGDLSVYWYQQSLDQGLQFLIQYYNGEERAKGNILERFSAQQFPDLHSELNLSSLELGDSALYFCASSVGRFEDTQYFGPGTRLTVL.

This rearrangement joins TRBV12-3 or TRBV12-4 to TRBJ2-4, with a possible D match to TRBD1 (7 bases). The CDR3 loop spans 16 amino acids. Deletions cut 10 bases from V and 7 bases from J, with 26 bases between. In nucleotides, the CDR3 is TGTGCCACAGGGCGACAGGGCAAAGAAGGGGGGAACATTCAGTACTTC. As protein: CATGRQGKEGGNIQYF.

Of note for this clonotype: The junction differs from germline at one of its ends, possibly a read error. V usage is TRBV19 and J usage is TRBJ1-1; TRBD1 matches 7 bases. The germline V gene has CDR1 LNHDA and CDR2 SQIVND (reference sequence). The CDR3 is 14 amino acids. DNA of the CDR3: TGTGCCAGCAGTATAAGAGGGGGCTACACTGAAGCTTTCTTT. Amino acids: CASSIRGGYTEAFF.

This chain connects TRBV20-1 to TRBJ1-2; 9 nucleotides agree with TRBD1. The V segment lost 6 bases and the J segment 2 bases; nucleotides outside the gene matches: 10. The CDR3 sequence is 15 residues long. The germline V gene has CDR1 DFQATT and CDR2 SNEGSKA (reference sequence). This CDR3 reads CSAPVAGTGNYGYTF. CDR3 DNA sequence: TGCAGTGCCCCTGTAGCCGGGACAGGGAACTATGGCTACACCTTC.

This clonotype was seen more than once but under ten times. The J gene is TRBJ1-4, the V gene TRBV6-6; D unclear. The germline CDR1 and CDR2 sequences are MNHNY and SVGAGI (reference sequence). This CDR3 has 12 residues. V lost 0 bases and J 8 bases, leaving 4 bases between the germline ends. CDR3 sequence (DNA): TGTGCCAGCAGTTACTCGTCCGAAAAACTGTTTTTT. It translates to CASSYSSEKLFF.

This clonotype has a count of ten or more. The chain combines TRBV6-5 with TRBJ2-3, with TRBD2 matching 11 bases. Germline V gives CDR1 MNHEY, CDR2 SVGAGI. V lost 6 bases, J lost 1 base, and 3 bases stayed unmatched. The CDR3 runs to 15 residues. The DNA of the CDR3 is TGTGCCAGCAGATCGGGACTAGCGGGCACAGATACGCAGTATTTT. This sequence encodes CASRSGLAGTDTQYF.

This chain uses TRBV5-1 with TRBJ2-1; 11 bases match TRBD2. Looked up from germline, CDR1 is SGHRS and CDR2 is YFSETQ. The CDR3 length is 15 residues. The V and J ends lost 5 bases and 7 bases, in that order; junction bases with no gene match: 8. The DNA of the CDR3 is TGCGCCAGCAGTCCATCACTAGCGGGAGTAAATGAGCAGTTCTTC. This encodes CASSPSLAGVNEQFF.

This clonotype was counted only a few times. CDR3 in amino acids: CSAGPQGAINSYEQYF. CDR3 in DNA: TGCAGTGCTGGACCACAGGGGGCGATTAACTCCTACGAGCAGTACTTC. The chain uses TRBV20-1 and TRBJ2-7; 9 nucleotides line up with TRBD1. This CDR3 has 16 residues. After removal of 5 bases from V and 0 bases from J, the junction contained 11 bases not matched to a gene. Germline CDR1 reads DFQATT; CDR2 reads SNEGSKA (reference sequence).

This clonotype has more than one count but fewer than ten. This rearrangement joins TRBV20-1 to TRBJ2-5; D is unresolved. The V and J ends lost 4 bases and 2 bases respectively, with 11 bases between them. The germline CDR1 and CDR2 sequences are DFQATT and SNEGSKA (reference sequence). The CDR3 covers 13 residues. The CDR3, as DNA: TGCAGTGCTACGGAGCTGAAACAAGAGACCCAGTACTTC. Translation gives CSATELKQETQYF.

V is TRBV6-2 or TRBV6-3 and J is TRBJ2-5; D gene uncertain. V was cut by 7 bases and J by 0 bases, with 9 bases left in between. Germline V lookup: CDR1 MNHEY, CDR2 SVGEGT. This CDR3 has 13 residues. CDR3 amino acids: CASKVGNQETQYF. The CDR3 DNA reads TGTGCCAGCAAAGTAGGCAACCAAGAGACCCAGTACTTC.

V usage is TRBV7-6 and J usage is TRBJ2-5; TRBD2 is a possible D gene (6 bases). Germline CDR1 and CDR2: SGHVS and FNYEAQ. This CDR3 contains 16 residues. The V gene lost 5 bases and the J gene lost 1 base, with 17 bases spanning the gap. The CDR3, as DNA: TGTGCCAGCAGCCGCGGGGCGTCAGGAGGCCAAGAGACCCAGTACTTC. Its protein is CASSRGASGGQETQYF.

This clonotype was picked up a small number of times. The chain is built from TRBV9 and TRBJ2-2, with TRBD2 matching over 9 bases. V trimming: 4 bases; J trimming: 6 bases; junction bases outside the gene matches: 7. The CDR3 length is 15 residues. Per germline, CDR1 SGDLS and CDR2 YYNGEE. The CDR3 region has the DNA TGTGCCAGCAGCTCGAGGGCTAGCGGGGCCGGGGAGCTGTTTTTT. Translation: CASSSRASGAGELFF.